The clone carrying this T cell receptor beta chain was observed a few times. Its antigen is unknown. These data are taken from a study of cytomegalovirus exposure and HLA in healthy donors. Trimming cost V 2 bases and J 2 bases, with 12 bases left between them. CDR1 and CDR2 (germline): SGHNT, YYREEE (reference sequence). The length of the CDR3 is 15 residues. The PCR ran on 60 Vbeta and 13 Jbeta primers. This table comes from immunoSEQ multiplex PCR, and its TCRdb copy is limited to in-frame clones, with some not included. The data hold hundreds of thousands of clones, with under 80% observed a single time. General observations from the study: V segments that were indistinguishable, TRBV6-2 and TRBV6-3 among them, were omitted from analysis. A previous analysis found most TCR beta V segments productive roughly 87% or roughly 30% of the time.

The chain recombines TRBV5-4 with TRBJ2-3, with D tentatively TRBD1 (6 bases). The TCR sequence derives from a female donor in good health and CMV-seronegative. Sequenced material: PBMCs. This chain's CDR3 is CASSLPGQFTDTQYF. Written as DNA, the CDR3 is TGTGCCAGCAGCTTACCCGGACAGTTCACAGATACGCAGTATTTT.